This T cell receptor (beta chain) was identified during a study of cytomegalovirus exposure and HLA in healthy donors. Primers for the PCR totalled 60 Vbeta and 13 Jbeta. Repertoires were generated with immunoSEQ multiplex PCR, while TCRdb's copy carries only in-frame clones and drops some. The top ten hold 6.6% of the sample, which has about 130,000 clones, just under 75% seen once. This clone was detected a few times. Its cognate antigen is unknown. This CDR3 is 13 amino acids long. Trimming removed 3 bases at V and 2 bases at J, with 7 bases between. CDR1 LNHDA and CDR2 SQIVND come from the germline V gene (reference sequence). Study-level results: Some V segments, including TRBV6-2 and TRBV6-3, were excluded as indistinguishable. The study put 150 to 200 TCR beta chains on its list as cytomegalovirus-associated. Data from an earlier analysis indicated that most TCR beta V segments were productive either about 90% or about 30% of the time.

The source material was PBMCs. The chain recombines TRBV19 with TRBJ1-2; D may be TRBD1 (5 bases). The receptor comes from a man aged 40-50 years in good health and CMV-seropositive. The CDR3 is CASSIGGNYGYTF. Here the CDR3 DNA reads TGTGCCAGTAGTATTGGGGGGAACTATGGCTACACCTTC.